The clone carrying this T cell receptor beta chain has only a few counts. Its target is unknown. This entry belongs to a study of T-cell memory formation after mild COVID-19. Overall study findings and caveats: Second-wave clones peaking on day 37 lacked confirmed SARS-CoV-2 specificity. Memory from before infection featured some responding clones, which suggests cross-reactive memory joined.

From 5'RACE with constant-segment primers came TCR alpha and TCR beta cDNA libraries that carried sample barcodes and UMIs. TCRdb reanalysed the 5' RACE reads using MiXCR and keeps one entry per CDR3 protein. The repertoire holds fewer than 250,000 distinct CDR3 sequences, with around 30% as singletons. The V and J ends lost 4 bases and 6 bases, in that order; junction bases with no gene match: 7. The germline V gene encodes CDR1 KGHDR and CDR2 SFDVKD. The CDR3 covers 15 residues. The chain joins TRBV24-1 to TRBJ2-1; 8 bases line up with TRBD1. Material for sequencing was PBMCs or a T cell subset sorted from them (not recorded which). The source is an adult woman who had mild COVID-19 (a few samples of this study predate the infection). Cell type and time point are not known. In DNA, the CDR3 is TGTGCCACCAGTGAGCGCGACAGGGGCCTCAATGAGCAGTTCTTC. Amino acid sequence: CATSERDRGLNEQFF.